A single sample gave rise to the 20 T cell receptor beta chains below, sequenced in a study of CD8 T cells in ankylosing spondylitis. TCRdb reprocessed the 5' RACE reads via MiXCR and lists one record per CDR3 protein. Of under 200,000 distinct CDR3 sequences in the sample, 10% to 15% were seen once. Input material: blood, either unsorted or a sorted T cell fraction (not recorded which). The receptors were sampled from a female donor with ankylosing spondylitis or in good health (not recorded which).

The genes are TRBV5-1 and TRBJ2-1, with 10 positions matching TRBD2. After removal of 0 bases from V and 4 bases from J, the junction contained 13 bases not matched to a gene. Germline CDR1 SGHRS, CDR2 YFSETQ. The CDR3 contains 19 residues. The DNA of the CDR3 is TGCGCCAGCAGCTTGGTTCAGCCTAGCGGGAGCAATTCGTACAATGAGCAGTTCTTC. Amino acids: CASSLVQPSGSNSYNEQFF.

This clonotype was detected many times. The genes are TRBV6-1 and TRBJ2-3; 8 positions agree with TRBD2. Trimming cost V 8 bases and J 5 bases; bases outside gene matches: 15. This CDR3 contains 16 residues. Germline V gene lookup returns CDR1 MNHNS and CDR2 SASEGT. The CDR3 coding sequence is TGTGCCAGCCCCCCCGGGAACGGGAGGGCCGGAGATACGCAGTATTTT. Protein sequence: CASPPGNGRAGDTQYF.

V is TRBV6-2 or TRBV6-3 and J is TRBJ2-1, with 9 bases lining up with TRBD2. CDR3 length: 16 amino acids. The V and J ends lost 0 bases and 8 bases, in that order; junction bases with no gene match: 8. From germline, CDR1 is MNHEY and CDR2 SVGEGT. The chain's CDR3 is CASSYSSSGSLDEQFF. DNA of the CDR3: TGTGCCAGCAGTTACTCGAGTAGCGGGAGCTTAGATGAGCAGTTCTTC.

Many counts were recorded for this clonotype. The rearrangement joins TRBV5-1 to TRBJ1-2, with a possible D match to TRBD1 (5 bases). This CDR3 comprises 14 residues. CDR1 is SGHRS, CDR2 YFSETQ, per germline. Between the trimmed V and J ends, which lost 3 bases and 6 bases, there was a span of 15 bases. The CDR3 reads CASSSDFSGNGYTF. The CDR3, as DNA: TGCGCCAGCAGCTCCGACTTCTCAGGGAATGGCTACACCTTC. Using reference TRBV5-1 and TRBJ1-2 for the parts outside the CDR3, the full variable domain is KAGVTQTPRYLIKTRGQQVTLSCSPISGHRSVSWYQQTPGQGLQFLFEYFSETQRNKGNFPGRFSGRQFSNSRSEMNVSTLELGDSALYLCASSSDFSGNGYTFGSGTRLTVV.

In regard to this clonotype: A much larger clone differs by one base, so this may be a read error. The chain couples TRBV12-3 or TRBV12-4 to TRBJ1-2; the D gene is possibly TRBD1 (6 bases). Trimming took 5 bases from V and 3 from J, leaving 10 bases between them. The CDR3 has 13 amino acids. Written as DNA, the CDR3 is TGTGCCAGCAGTCCCGCAGGGGACTATGGCTACACCTTC. Translated, it gives CASSPAGDYGYTF.

The chain joins TRBV6-5 to TRBJ2-5; the D gene is possibly TRBD2 (7 bases). Germline loops: CDR1 MNHEY, CDR2 SVGAGI. The CDR3 covers 15 residues. V shed 3 bases and J shed 7 bases, with 18 bases lying between them. DNA for the CDR3: TGTGCCAGCAGTTATGGCGAGGGAGGGGGTACGACCCAGTACTTC. Translated, it gives CASSYGEGGGTTQYF.

This clonotype occurred many times. At one end, the junction sequence differs from germline, possibly due to a read error. The chain carries TRBV7-6 and TRBJ2-4; 11 nucleotides agree with TRBD2. Germline CDR1 SGHVS, CDR2 FNYEAQ. This CDR3 comprises 15 residues. The CDR3 nucleotides read TGTGCCAGCAGCCTAGCGGGAGGTACCCCAAACATTCAGTACTTC. This translates into CASSLAGGTPNIQYF.

The chain links TRBV20-1 to TRBJ1-1; the D gene is possibly TRBD1 (5 bases). CDR3 size: 15 residues. Germline CDR1 and CDR2: DFQATT and SNEGSKA (reference sequence). V was cut by 3 bases and J by 5 bases, with 19 bases left in between. CDR3 coding DNA: TGCAGTGCTAGGCACTTCCGCGGGACGCGGACTGAAGCTTTCTTT. Protein: CSARHFRGTRTEAFF.

The V gene is TRBV7-2, the J gene TRBJ1-2; 7 positions match TRBD1. With V trimmed by 4 bases and J by 4 bases, 3 bases remained unmatched. CDR1 and CDR2 (germline): SGHTA, FQGNSA. This CDR3 is built from 13 residues. As DNA, the CDR3 is TGTGCCAGCAGCTCTACAGGGGCCTATGGCTACACCTTC. Translated: CASSSTGAYGYTF.

The chain recombines TRBV11-3 with TRBJ2-1; TRBD1 matches at 10 bases. With V trimmed by 5 bases and J by 8 bases, 9 bases remained unmatched. This CDR3 is built from 15 residues. CDR1 and CDR2 (germline): SGHNT, YENEEA. The CDR3 here is CASSRGQGKGDEQFF. Here the CDR3 DNA reads TGTGCCAGCAGCCGGGGACAGGGGAAGGGGGATGAGCAGTTCTTC.

This clonotype occurred many times. The chain uses TRBV12-3 or TRBV12-4 and TRBJ1-4; 8 bases match TRBD1. Germline trimming cut 6 bases from V and 6 bases from J; bases unmatched to any gene: 6. The CDR3 totals 14 residues. Written as DNA, the CDR3 is TGTGCCAGCAGACCGGACAGGGTTTATGAAAAACTGTTTTTT. Translating gives CASRPDRVYEKLFF.

Many counts were recorded for this clonotype. The chain couples TRBV30 to TRBJ1-2; the D gene is possibly TRBD1 (5 bases). The CDR3 consists of 14 residues. The V gene lost 0 bases and the J gene lost 8 bases, with 16 bases spanning the gap. Germline CDR1 reads GTSNPN; CDR2 reads SVGIG (reference sequence). CDR3 region: CAWSVLGGVSGYTF. CDR3 DNA: TGTGCCTGGAGTGTACTAGGAGGGGTTAGCGGCTACACCTTC.

This clonotype has only a few counts. The rearrangement links TRBV7-2 to TRBJ2-5; D may match TRBD1 or TRBD2 (6 bases each). This CDR3 comprises 15 residues. Germline lookup yields CDR1 SGHTA and CDR2 FQGNSA. V lost 0 bases, J lost 4 bases, and 12 bases lay in between. The CDR3 region is CASSLAGRGGETQYF. As DNA, the CDR3 is TGTGCCAGCAGCTTAGCCGGCAGGGGAGGAGAGACCCAGTACTTC.

The sample holds many counts of this clonotype. The chain has TRBV7-2 and TRBJ2-3; tentatively, D is TRBD2 (6 bases). This CDR3 is 16 amino acids long. The V end was cut by 1 base, the J end by 4 bases, with 15 bases between. Germline V lookup: CDR1 SGHTA, CDR2 FQGNSA. This CDR3 reads CASSLDAGIRADTQYF. The CDR3 coding sequence is TGTGCCAGCAGCTTAGATGCGGGAATCCGTGCAGATACGCAGTATTTT.

This clonotype came up many times. The CDR3 DNA is TGTGCCAGCAGTTCCTCAGGGGTACCCGCCTACGAGCAGTACTTC. Residues: CASSSSGVPAYEQYF. The chain carries TRBV28 and TRBJ2-7; D possibly corresponds to TRBD1 (6 bases). This CDR3 is 15 amino acids long. V dropped 4 bases and J dropped 2 bases, with 15 bases sitting between them. The germline gives CDR1 MDHEN, CDR2 SYDVKM.

This clonotype was counted only a few times. The V gene is TRBV13, the J gene TRBJ1-6; TRBD1 aligns across 8 bases. The germline CDR1 and CDR2 sequences are PRHDT and FYEKMQ (reference sequence). The V segment lost 5 bases and the J segment 5 bases; nucleotides outside the gene matches: 5. This CDR3 spans 15 amino acids. In nucleotides, the CDR3 is TGTGCCAGCAGCCTCCGGACAGGGAATAATTCACCCCTCCACTTT. It yields the protein CASSLRTGNNSPLHF.

This clonotype was seen repeatedly, ten times or more. For the CDR3, the DNA is TGTGCCACCCGGACTAGCGGGACCTCTGAGCAGTTCTTC. This codes for CATRTSGTSEQFF. The gene calls are TRBV15 and TRBJ2-1; TRBD2 agrees at 12 bases. CDR3 size: 13 residues. V shed 8 bases, J shed 9 bases, and the junction held 5 bases outside the gene matches. CDR1 LNHNV and CDR2 YYDKDF come from the germline V gene (reference sequence).

This clonotype was counted between two and nine times. The V gene is TRBV7-2, the J gene TRBJ1-2; 7 positions match TRBD1. The CDR3 contains 12 residues. V dropped 5 bases and J dropped 8; count of bases not matched to a gene: 5. CDR1 and CDR2 from the germline V gene are SGHTA and FQGNSA. DNA for the CDR3: TGTGCCAGCAGCCCACACAGGGGCGGCTACACCTTC. It translates to CASSPHRGGYTF.

There are many counts of this clonotype. The gene calls are TRBV2 and TRBJ1-5; D possibly corresponds to TRBD1 (5 bases). The V gene lost 7 bases and the J gene lost 7 bases, with 14 bases spanning the gap. Germline loops: CDR1 SNHLY, CDR2 FYNNEI. CDR3 length equals 13 residues. CDR3: CASIEGVGQPQHF. The CDR3 DNA reads as TGTGCCAGCATCGAAGGGGTTGGGCAGCCCCAGCATTTT.

The rearrangement links TRBV15 to TRBJ2-7; D is perhaps TRBD2 (7 bases). CDR1 and CDR2 (germline): LNHNV, YYDKDF (reference sequence). This CDR3 is built from 15 residues. V lost 3 bases, J lost 3 bases, and 15 bases lay in between. This CDR3 is CATSRRGGALYEQYF. The CDR3 nucleotides are TGTGCCACCAGCAGGAGGGGGGGTGCCCTCTACGAGCAGTACTTC.